This T cell receptor (beta chain) was found in a study of vaccination and CD4 T cells after COVID-19. The overall study: Investigators took post-vaccine samples a median roughly 70 days after dose two, within a range of 14 to 241. Whole-study findings and limits: Convalescent patients had 304 of 307 vaccine-specific clones showing spike mono-reactivity.

Oncomine TCR Beta short-read sequencing was applied to DNA from cultured CD4+ T cells. MiXCR was run by TCRdb on the PCR reads, yielding one entry per CDR3 protein. This sample yields more than 15,000 distinct CDR3 sequences, of which roughly 67% are seen a single time; under 10% belongs to the top ten. About this clonotype itself: Its matching antigen is unknown.

Treatment given: roughly 10-day PBMC culture with coronavirus spike peptide pools or control peptides (ViraFEST assay). ViraFEST used peptide pools to expand antigen-specific T cells and subsequently sequenced their TCRs. Unmatched junction bases numbered 8, after V lost 6 bases and J lost 6 bases. The CDR3 sequence is 14 residues long. The V gene's germline CDR1 is MNHNS and CDR2 SASEGT. Sequenced input: CD4+ T cells from blood, cultured in vitro. The TCR originated in a human donor who had recovered from COVID-19. The chain employs TRBV6-1 and TRBJ2-3; 8 bases are a match to TRBD2. This CDR3 reads CASSTSGPRDTQYF. Here the CDR3 DNA reads TGTGCCAGCAGCACTAGCGGCCCTCGGGATACGCAGTATTTT.